This is a list of T cell receptor beta chains from one sample in a study of tumor-infiltrating lymphocytes in primary liver carcinoma. Via MiXCR, TCRdb re-called the multiplex PCR reads, giving one row per CDR3 protein. Of about 200,000 distinct CDR3 sequences listed, around three fifths are singletons. Sequencing was carried out using peripheral blood. The receptors here all came from a woman aged 60-75 years with primary liver carcinoma and hepatitis B virus infection. Both conserved end residues are part of each CDR3. D genes are given only for firm matches. Clone size is given for some rows only: seen once, a few or many times, or a class if the clone is expanded.

cdr3_length	d_call	v_call	clone_size	j_call	cdr3_aa	cdr3_nt
15	TRBD1	TRBV14	many	TRBJ1-2	CASSQDTGGVYGYTF	TGTGCCAGCAGCCAAGATACAGGGGGCGTCTATGGCTACACCTTC
15	NA	TRBV30	once	TRBJ2-7	CAWRDRTRSSYEQYF	TGTGCCTGGAGGGATCGAACTAGGAGCTCCTACGAGCAGTACTTC
14	NA	TRBV6-2/TRBV6-3	NA	TRBJ2-2	CASGRVLNTGELFF	TGTGCCAGTGGCAGGGTACTGAACACCGGGGAGCTGTTTTTT
16	TRBD2	TRBV20-1	few	TRBJ2-5	CSAVGTSGRVRETQYF	TGCAGTGCAGTCGGGACTAGCGGGAGAGTAAGGGAGACCCAGTACTTC
18	TRBD2	TRBV7-9	NA	TRBJ2-2	CASSLPTSGRAYTGELLF	TGTGCCAGCAGCCTTCCGACTAGCGGGAGGGCCTACACCGGGGAGCTGCTTTTT
13	TRBD1	TRBV29-1	NA	TRBJ2-3	CSIEGASPDTQYF	TGCAGCATTGAGGGGGCCTCCCCAGATACGCAGTATTTT
14	NA	TRBV11-2	NA	TRBJ2-1	CSSRQVRRGTEQFF	TGCTCCAGCAGACAGGTCCGGAGGGGAACTGAGCAGTTCTTC
14	TRBD1	TRBV12-3/TRBV12-4	NA	TRBJ2-7	CSSSMGTGGYEQYF	TGTTCCAGCAGTATGGGGACAGGAGGCTACGAGCAGTACTTC
14	TRBD1	TRBV28	NA	TRBJ1-5	CASSLGQVNQPQHF	TGTGCCAGCAGCCTCGGACAGGTCAATCAGCCCCAGCATTTT
14	NA	TRBV6-5	NA	TRBJ1-3	CASRPRVSGNTIYF	TGTGCCAGCAGGCCCAGAGTCTCCGGAAACACCATATATTTT
14	NA	TRBV11-2	NA	TRBJ2-1	CTSSFGCISNEQFF	TGTACCAGCAGCTTTGGGTGTATCTCCAATGAGCAGTTCTTC
13	NA	TRBV6-2/TRBV6-3	NA	TRBJ2-5	CASSYSAEGTQYF	TGTGCCAGCAGTTACTCCGCCGAAGGTACCCAGTACTTC
16	TRBD1	TRBV6-5	many	TRBJ2-1	CASSYPGQGARNEQFF	TGTGCCAGCAGTTACCCAGGACAGGGGGCGCGGAATGAGCAGTTCTTC
15	TRBD2	TRBV7-2	NA	TRBJ2-1	CASSSPSGRMYEQFF	TGTGCCAGCAGCTCCCCTAGCGGGAGAATGTATGAGCAGTTCTTC
18	TRBD1	TRBV11-3	once	TRBJ2-2	CASSSPGQRHQNTGEPFF	TGTGCCAGCAGCTCACCGGGACAGCGCCATCAGAACACTGGGGAGCCGTTTTTT
15	TRBD1	TRBV4-1	NA	TRBJ1-1	CASSQDSQGWTEAFF	TGCGCCAGCAGCCAAGATTCACAGGGGTGGACTGAAGCTTTCTTT
16	TRBD1	TRBV29-1	few	TRBJ2-2	CSVEGLDRVGTGELFF	TGCAGCGTTGAAGGGTTGGACAGGGTGGGCACCGGGGAGCTGTTTTTT
14	TRBD2	TRBV7-9	many	TRBJ2-1	CASSQAGGNNEQFF	TGTGCCAGCAGCCAAGCGGGAGGTAACAATGAGCAGTTCTTC
17	TRBD2	TRBV7-9	NA	TRBJ2-1	CASSSPDQGLAGTQQFF	TGTGCCAGCAGCTCCCCTGATCAGGGACTAGCCGGAACACAGCAGTTCTTC
18	TRBD2	TRBV10-3	NA	TRBJ2-2	CAISEFGLEKPNTGELFF	TGTGCGATCAGTGAGTTCGGACTAGAGAAGCCGAACACCGGGGAGCTGTTTTTT
15	NA	TRBV7-9	NA	TRBJ2-1	CASNRGTEFYNEQFF	TGTGCCAGCAACCGAGGGACGGAGTTTTACAATGAGCAGTTCTTC
15	TRBD1	TRBV6-1	many	TRBJ1-1	CASSESGQLNTEAFF	TGTGCCAGCAGTGAGTCGGGACAGCTGAACACTGAAGCTTTCTTT
16	NA	TRBV28	NA	TRBJ2-3	CASSSLEAASTDTQYF	TGTGCCAGCAGCTCCCTCGAGGCAGCTAGCACAGATACGCAGTATTTT
15	NA	TRBV28	NA	TRBJ2-2	CASSLYRTGPGELFF	TGTGCCAGCAGTCTCTACCGGACTGGCCCCGGGGAGCTGTTTTTT
15	TRBD1	TRBV10-3	NA	TRBJ2-2	CATRGDRMNTGELFF	TGTGCCACCAGGGGGGACAGGATGAACACCGGGGAGCTGTTTTTT
14	NA	TRBV12-3/TRBV12-4	many	TRBJ1-1	CASTRGDANTEAFF	TGTGCCAGCACCCGAGGGGACGCGAACACTGAAGCTTTCTTT
15	NA	TRBV30	NA	TRBJ1-3	CAWSVSRSSGNTIYF	TGTGCCTGGAGTGTTTCCAGAAGCTCTGGAAACACCATATATTTT
14	NA	TRBV7-9	few	TRBJ1-4	CASSMGTANEKLFF	TGTGCCAGCAGCATGGGGACGGCAAATGAAAAACTGTTTTTT